One and the same sample provided the 4 T cell receptor beta chains below, sequenced in a study of T cells in tuberculosis. Assay: immunoSEQ multiplex PCR; the TCRdb copy retains only in-frame clones and omits some. The sample includes around 25,000 clones, roughly 92% of them seen just once. The sample was PBMCs. All receptors come from a donor aged 10-35 years with latent tuberculosis or without tuberculosis infection. Some clones in this sample may be carry-over from other donors' samples.

The J gene is TRBJ2-2, the V gene TRBV18, with 10 bases that match TRBD1. V trimming: 2 bases; J trimming: 5 bases; junction bases outside the gene matches: 5. The length of the CDR3 is 16 residues. Germline V CDR1 and CDR2: KGHSH, LQKENI. DNA of the CDR3: TGTGCCAGCTCACCAGGGACAGGGGTGAGGACCGGGGAGCTGTTTTTT. It is translated as CASSPGTGVRTGELFF.

The chain's CDR3 is CAWNLGTSVSRGETQYF. The CDR3 DNA reads TGTGCCTGGAACCTAGGGACTAGCGTTTCCAGGGGGGAGACCCAGTACTTC. The rearrangement uses TRBV30 and TRBJ2-5, with 10 bases matching TRBD2. This CDR3 comprises 17 residues. Germline V gene data show CDR1 as GTSNPN and CDR2 as SVGIG (reference sequence). With 4 bases clipped from V and 5 bases from J, the junction kept 16 bases outside the gene matches.

The chain recombines TRBV6-1 with TRBJ1-3; D might be TRBD1 (5 bases). V was pared by 5 bases and J by 11 bases, with 19 bases between. The CDR3 loop spans 14 amino acids. The germline gives CDR1 MNHNS, CDR2 SASEGT. CDR3 amino acids: CASSIDSKQSAIYF. DNA for the CDR3: TGTGCCAGCAGTATCGACAGCAAGCAGAGCGCCATATATTTT.

This chain uses TRBV6-5 with TRBJ1-1; D unresolved. Trimming pared 0 bases from V and 8 bases from J, leaving 19 bases between. The CDR3 contains 16 residues. Germline-derived CDR1 and CDR2 are MNHEY and SVGAGI. In DNA form, the CDR3 reads TGTGCCAGCAGTTACTCGCTTCTCGGCTGGACGGGAGAAGCTTTCTTT. Its translation is CASSYSLLGWTGEAFF.